The 24 T cell receptor beta chains below come from one sample, sequenced in a study of T cell responses to AZD1222 COVID-19 vaccine. Produced via immunoSEQ multiplex PCR; TCRdb's table is partial and in-frame only. This sample has about 97,000 clones, with roughly 91% found just once. Sequencing was performed on peripheral blood, taken on day 0 of AZD1222 vaccination. The receptors derive from an adult in good health.

This clone has more than one count but fewer than ten. The rearrangement joins TRBV7-9 to TRBJ1-5, with D possibly being TRBD1 (5 bases). This CDR3 contains 17 residues. The germline V and J ends were trimmed by 1 base and 2 bases, with 15 bases remaining between them. Germline lookup yields CDR1 SEHNR and CDR2 FQNEAQ (reference sequence). In DNA, the CDR3 is TGTGCCAGCAGCTTAGGGCAGGGCGGGGTAGGCAATCAGCCCCAGCATTTT. This translates into CASSLGQGGVGNQPQHF.

V is TRBV18 and J is TRBJ2-5, with D uncertain. This CDR3 region has 12 residues. With 2 bases removed from V and 4 bases from J, the gap between germline ends came to 5 bases. Germline assignment: CDR1 KGHSH and CDR2 LQKENI. CDR3 protein: CASSPSRETQYF. The CDR3 nucleotides are TGTGCCAGCTCACCAAGTCGAGAGACCCAGTACTTC.

CDR3 nucleotides: TGTGCCAGCTCACCAGGGATACTAGCCAAAAACATTCAGTACTTC. Translated, it gives CASSPGILAKNIQYF. The J gene is TRBJ2-4, the V gene TRBV18; no clear D gene. There are 15 residues in the CDR3. Looked up from germline, CDR1 is KGHSH and CDR2 is LQKENI. The V and J ends lost 2 bases and 0 bases respectively, with 8 bases between them.

V and J are TRBV28 and TRBJ1-6; TRBD1 matches at 10 bases. This CDR3 is 15 amino acids long. In germline, CDR1 is MDHEN, CDR2 SYDVKM. V lost 8 bases to trimming and J lost 7 bases; unmatched junction nucleotides: 8. CDR3 nucleotides: TGTGCCAGCTCCCCCCCGACAGGGGGCAATTCACCCCTCCACTTT. This sequence encodes CASSPPTGGNSPLHF.

The chain carries TRBV27 and TRBJ2-7; perhaps D is TRBD1 or TRBD2 (5 bases each). Germline CDR1 is MNHEY and CDR2 is SMNVEV (reference sequence). V shed 5 bases and J shed 3 bases, with 23 bases lying between them. The CDR3 is 17 residues long. The CDR3 DNA is TGTGCCAGCAGTCATACTGGGACCCCCCAGGGCTACTACGAGCAGTACTTC. It encodes CASSHTGTPQGYYEQYF.

This clone was picked up a small number of times. V gene TRBV24-1 combines with J gene TRBJ1-2; no definite D call. CDR1 and CDR2 (germline): KGHDR, SFDVKD. CDR3 length equals 13 residues. V was trimmed by 5 bases and J by 4 bases, leaving 10 bases between them. This CDR3 reads CATSVTDGYGYTF. CDR3 nucleotides: TGTGCCACCAGTGTCACAGACGGCTATGGCTACACCTTC.

The V and J genes are TRBV5-4 and TRBJ1-6, with TRBD1 matching 9 bases. Unmatched junction bases numbered 6, after V lost 3 bases and J lost 8 bases. This CDR3 contains 15 residues. CDR1 is SGHNT, CDR2 YYREEE, per germline (reference sequence). The CDR3 sequence is CASSSEQGAHSPLHF. The CDR3 region has the DNA TGTGCCAGCAGCTCAGAACAGGGGGCGCATTCACCCCTCCACTTT. Together with reference TRBV5-4 and TRBJ1-6, the CDR3 gives the full variable domain: ETGVTQSPTHLIKTRGQQVTLRCSSQSGHNTVSWYQQALGQGPQFIFQYYREEENGRGNFPPRFSGLQFPNYSSELNVNALELDDSALYLCASSSEQGAHSPLHFGNGTRLTVT.

CDR3 sequence: CAISDQGEGRALATDTQYF. For the CDR3, the DNA is TGTGCCATCAGTGATCAAGGGGAGGGTAGGGCCCTCGCCACAGATACGCAGTATTTT. The chain joins TRBV10-3 to TRBJ2-3; TRBD2 matches at 7 bases. V lost 3 bases, J lost 2 bases, and 17 bases stayed unmatched. Germline V gene sequence: CDR1 ENHRY, CDR2 SYGVKD. The CDR3 runs 19 residues.

The chain couples TRBV28 to TRBJ1-2; 11 bases are shared with TRBD1. V lost 2 bases and J lost 10; bases outside the gene matches: 6. Germline-derived CDR1 and CDR2 are MDHEN and SYDVKM. The CDR3 length is 14 residues. CDR3 in DNA: TGTGCCAGCAGTTTAATGGGACAGGGGGTAATCTACACCTTC. Encoded protein: CASSLMGQGVIYTF.

The chain carries TRBV5-1 and TRBJ1-2; no reliable D call. This CDR3 has 15 amino acids. Germline CDR1 reads SGHRS; CDR2 reads YFSETQ. V shed 0 bases and J shed 8 bases, with 17 bases lying between them. CDR3 in DNA: TGCGCCAGCAGCTTGGAAGTCGAAGTCCTATCCGGCTACACCTTC. This codes for CASSLEVEVLSGYTF.

The chain links TRBV28 to TRBJ1-2; no clear D. The CDR3 runs 14 residues. V shed 1 base and J shed 4 bases, with 10 bases lying between them. From germline, CDR1 is MDHEN and CDR2 SYDVKM. CDR3 nucleotides: TGTGCCAGCAGTTTATTCGAAAGGGCCTATGGCTACACCTTC. Protein product: CASSLFERAYGYTF.

The genes are TRBV5-4 and TRBJ2-7; possible D gene TRBD1, 5 bases. CDR1 SGHNT and CDR2 YYREEE come from the germline V gene (reference sequence). CDR3 length: 14 amino acids. V was clipped by 4 bases and J by 7 bases, with 18 bases between them. The CDR3 DNA is TGTGCCAGCAGCGGGCAGACAAGGGGTGAGGAGCAGTACTTC. Protein: CASSGQTRGEEQYF.

V usage is TRBV6-5 and J usage is TRBJ1-2; D ambiguous. Deletions cut 5 bases from V and 2 bases from J, with 15 bases between. This CDR3 comprises 15 residues. Germline CDR1 reads MNHEY; CDR2 reads SVGAGI. DNA for the CDR3: TGTGCCAGCAGTCCTAAGGGTTATGCGAACTATGGCTACACCTTC. Protein product: CASSPKGYANYGYTF.

The V and J genes are TRBV7-6 and TRBJ2-1; 8 nucleotides align to TRBD1. CDR1 and CDR2 (germline): SGHVS, FNYEAQ. The CDR3 extends over 14 amino acids. V gave up 1 base and J gave up 6 bases; unmatched junction bases: 2. The CDR3 bases are TGTGCCAGCAGCTTAGGCGGACAGGGCAATGAGCAGTTCTTC. It translates to CASSLGGQGNEQFF.

The gene calls are TRBV9 and TRBJ2-2, with 7 bases matching TRBD2. Germline V CDR1 and CDR2: SGDLS, YYNGEE. J was trimmed by 7 bases and V by 4 bases; bases with no gene match: 4. The CDR3 is 13 amino acids. The CDR3 loop reads CASSSGGYGELFF. CDR3 DNA: TGTGCCAGCAGCTCCGGGGGGTACGGGGAGCTGTTTTTT.

The chain uses TRBV6-2 or TRBV6-3 and TRBJ2-3; D not resolved. CDR1 and CDR2 (germline): MNHEY, SVGEGT. CDR3 length: 14 amino acids. Between the trimmed V and J ends, which lost 6 bases and 3 bases, there was a span of 13 bases. The DNA of the CDR3 is TGTGCCAGCAGCCCCAGAGGTCTTACAGATACGCAGTATTTT. Protein sequence: CASSPRGLTDTQYF.

This chain joins TRBV7-2 and TRBJ2-1; D is tentatively TRBD1 or TRBD2 (7 bases each). The CDR3 length is 16 residues. The germline V and J ends were trimmed by 4 bases and 8 bases, with 21 bases remaining between them. Germline lookup yields CDR1 SGHTA and CDR2 FQGNSA. The CDR3 DNA reads TGTGCCAGCAGCTACAGGGGCGGGAGTATAGGCGATGAGCAGTTCTTC. It specifies CASSYRGGSIGDEQFF.

V and J are TRBV18 and TRBJ2-1; 8 bases are a match to TRBD1. J was trimmed by 5 bases and V by 0 bases; bases with no gene match: 9. The CDR3 is 17 residues long. Germline CDR1 and CDR2: KGHSH and LQKENI. CDR3 bases: TGTGCCAGCTCACCACCTTCGGGGACAGGCCACGACAATGAGCAGTTCTTC. This translates into CASSPPSGTGHDNEQFF.

V and J are TRBV7-2 and TRBJ2-5; a weak D match, TRBD1 (6 bases). Trimming took off 1 base at V and 3 bases at J, with 18 bases between the two ends. The length of the CDR3 is 17 residues. Germline CDR1 is SGHTA and CDR2 is FQGNSA. The CDR3 DNA is TGTGCCAGCAGCTTAGTAGGAGGCAGGGGTACCGAAGAGACCCAGTACTTC. This sequence encodes CASSLVGGRGTEETQYF. The full variable domain, in which reference TRBV7-2 and TRBJ2-5 provide the parts outside the CDR3, is GAGVSQSPSNKVTEKGKDVELRCDPISGHTALYWYRQSLGQGLEFLIYFQGNSAPDKSGLPSDRFSAERTGGSVSTLTIQRTQQEDSAVYLCASSLVGGRGTEETQYFGPGTRLLVL.

The V call is TRBV9, the J call TRBJ2-7; D unclear. Germline CDR1 reads SGDLS; CDR2 reads YYNGEE. This CDR3 contains 15 residues. V was cut by 4 bases and J by 1 base, with 15 bases left in between. CDR3: CASSPLDQASYEQYF. The DNA for the CDR3 is TGTGCCAGCAGCCCCTTAGACCAGGCTTCCTACGAGCAGTACTTC.

This clone showed up just a few times. The sample holds other DNA sequences that translate to the same CDR3. The V call is TRBV29-1, the J call TRBJ1-2; the match to TRBD1 covers 9 bases. Germline V gene lookup returns CDR1 SQVTM and CDR2 ANQGSEA. The CDR3 totals 11 residues. V was clipped by 6 bases and J by 7 bases; unmatched bases: 3. The CDR3, as DNA: TGCAGCGTCGGACAGGGGCTTGGCTACACCTTC. Translated: CSVGQGLGYTF. Full variable domain (outside the CDR3, taken from reference TRBV29-1 and TRBJ1-2): SAVISQKPSRDICQRGTSLTIQCQVDSQVTMMFWYRQQPGQSLTLIATANQGSEATYESGFVIDKFPISRPNLTFSTLTVSNMSPEDSSIYLCSVGQGLGYTFGSGTRLTVV.

The chain recombines TRBV6-5 with TRBJ1-2; D uncertain. V gave up 10 bases and J gave up 6 bases, with 18 bases separating them. Germline CDR1 reads MNHEY; CDR2 reads SVGAGI. The CDR3 contains 13 residues. The DNA of the CDR3 is TGTGCCACCCGAGCGGGGTATCTGGATGGCTACACCTTC. This codes for CATRAGYLDGYTF.

V gene TRBV28 combines with J gene TRBJ1-4; D call uncertain. Germline CDR1 MDHEN, CDR2 SYDVKM. V was clipped by 4 bases and J by 0 bases, with 6 bases between them. The CDR3 is 14 residues long. CDR3 amino acids: CASSSPATNEKLFF. As DNA, the CDR3 is TGTGCCAGCAGTTCTCCAGCAACTAATGAAAAACTGTTTTTT.

The chain has TRBV3-1 (or the pseudogene TRBV3-2) and TRBJ1-4; D gene ambiguous. CDR1 and CDR2 from the germline V gene are LGHDT and YNNKEL (reference sequence). The CDR3 is 16 amino acids. Trimming stripped 1 base from V and 0 bases from J, with 9 bases between. The CDR3 DNA reads as TGTGCCAGCAGCCAAGGTGGCGGCGCAACTAATGAAAAACTGTTTTTT. It encodes CASSQGGGATNEKLFF.